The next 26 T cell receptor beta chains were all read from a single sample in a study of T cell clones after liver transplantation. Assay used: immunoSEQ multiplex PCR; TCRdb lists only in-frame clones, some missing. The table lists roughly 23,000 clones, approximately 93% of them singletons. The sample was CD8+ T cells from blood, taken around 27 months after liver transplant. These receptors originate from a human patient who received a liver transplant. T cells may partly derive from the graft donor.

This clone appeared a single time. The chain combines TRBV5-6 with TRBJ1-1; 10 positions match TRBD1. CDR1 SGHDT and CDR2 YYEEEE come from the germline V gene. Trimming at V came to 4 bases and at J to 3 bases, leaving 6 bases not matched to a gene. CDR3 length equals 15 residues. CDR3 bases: TGTGCCAGCAGCGGTGTTGGGACAGGGGACACTGAAGCTTTCTTT. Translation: CASSGVGTGDTEAFF.

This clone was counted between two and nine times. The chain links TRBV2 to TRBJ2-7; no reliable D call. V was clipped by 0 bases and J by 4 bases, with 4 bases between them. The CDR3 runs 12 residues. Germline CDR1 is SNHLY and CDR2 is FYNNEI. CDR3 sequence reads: CASSEAVYEQYF. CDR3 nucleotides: TGTGCCAGCAGTGAAGCTGTTTACGAGCAGTACTTC.

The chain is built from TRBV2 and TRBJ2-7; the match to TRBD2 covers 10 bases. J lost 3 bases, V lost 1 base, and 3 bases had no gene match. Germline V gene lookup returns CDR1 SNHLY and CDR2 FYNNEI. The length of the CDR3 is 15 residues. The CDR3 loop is CASSEGLAGVYEQYF. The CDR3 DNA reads TGTGCCAGCAGTGAAGGCCTAGCGGGGGTCTACGAGCAGTACTTC.

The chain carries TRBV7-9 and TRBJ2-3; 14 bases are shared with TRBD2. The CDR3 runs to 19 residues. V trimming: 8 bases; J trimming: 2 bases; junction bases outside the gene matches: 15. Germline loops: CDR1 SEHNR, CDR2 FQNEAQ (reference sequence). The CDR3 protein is CASPPGLAGERGPTDTQYF. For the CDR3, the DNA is TGTGCCAGCCCCCCGGGACTAGCGGGAGAAAGGGGCCCCACAGATACGCAGTATTTT.

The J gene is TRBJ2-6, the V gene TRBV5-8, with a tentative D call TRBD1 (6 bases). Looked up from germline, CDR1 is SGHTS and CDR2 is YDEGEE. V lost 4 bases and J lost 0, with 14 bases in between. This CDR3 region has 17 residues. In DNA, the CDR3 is TGTGCCAGCAGCAAACGGACAGCATACTCTGGGGCCAACGTCCTGACTTTC. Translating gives CASSKRTAYSGANVLTF.

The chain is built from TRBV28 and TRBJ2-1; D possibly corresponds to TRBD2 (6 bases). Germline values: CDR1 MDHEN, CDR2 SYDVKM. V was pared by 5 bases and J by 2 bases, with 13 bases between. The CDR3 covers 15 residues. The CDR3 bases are TGTGCCAGCAGTCCACCCGGGACTCCCTACAATGAGCAGTTCTTC. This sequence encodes CASSPPGTPYNEQFF.

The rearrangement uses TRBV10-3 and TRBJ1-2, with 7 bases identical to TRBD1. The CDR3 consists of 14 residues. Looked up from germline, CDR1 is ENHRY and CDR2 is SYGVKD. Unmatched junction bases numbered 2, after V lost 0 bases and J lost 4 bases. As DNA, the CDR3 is TGTGCCATCAGTGAGTCCGACAGGGCCTATGGCTACACCTTC. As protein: CAISESDRAYGYTF.

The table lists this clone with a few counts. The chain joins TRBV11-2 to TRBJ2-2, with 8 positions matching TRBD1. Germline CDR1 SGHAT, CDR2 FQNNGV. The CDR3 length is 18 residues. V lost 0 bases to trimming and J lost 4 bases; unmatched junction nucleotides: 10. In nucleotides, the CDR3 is TGTGCCAGCAGCTTAGATGCGCCAGGGACAGGCCTCACCGGGGAGCTGTTTTTT. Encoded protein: CASSLDAPGTGLTGELFF.

The CDR3, as DNA: TGTGCCAGCAAGTATGGGAGAGGATCCAAAAACATTCAGTACTTC. This encodes CASKYGRGSKNIQYF. V usage is TRBV21-1 and J usage is TRBJ2-4; whether TRBD2, the table's D call, matches the DNA was not checked. TRBV21-1 represents a pseudogene. This CDR3 contains 15 residues.

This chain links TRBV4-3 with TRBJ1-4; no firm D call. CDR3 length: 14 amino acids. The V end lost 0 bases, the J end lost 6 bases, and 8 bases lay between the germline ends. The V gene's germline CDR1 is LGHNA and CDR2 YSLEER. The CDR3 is CASSQDQADEKLFF. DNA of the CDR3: TGCGCCAGCAGCCAAGATCAGGCAGATGAAAAACTGTTTTTT.

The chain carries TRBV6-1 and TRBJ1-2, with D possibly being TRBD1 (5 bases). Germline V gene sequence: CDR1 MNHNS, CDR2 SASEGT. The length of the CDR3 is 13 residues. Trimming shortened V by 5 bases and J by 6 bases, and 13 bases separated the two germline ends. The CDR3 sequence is CASSQGPEDGYTF. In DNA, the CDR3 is TGTGCCAGCAGTCAGGGCCCAGAGGATGGCTACACCTTC.

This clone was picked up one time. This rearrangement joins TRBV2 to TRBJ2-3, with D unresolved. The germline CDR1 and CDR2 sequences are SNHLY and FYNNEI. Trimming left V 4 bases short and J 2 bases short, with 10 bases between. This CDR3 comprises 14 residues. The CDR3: CASSGVLYTDTQYF. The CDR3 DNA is TGTGCCAGCAGTGGGGTCCTGTACACAGATACGCAGTATTTT.

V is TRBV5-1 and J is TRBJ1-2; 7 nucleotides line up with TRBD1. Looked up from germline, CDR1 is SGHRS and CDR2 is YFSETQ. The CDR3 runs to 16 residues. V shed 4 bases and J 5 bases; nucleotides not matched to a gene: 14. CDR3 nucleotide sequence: TGCGCCAGCAGCCCGAACCCGAGACAGGGAGATTATGGCTACACCTTC. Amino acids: CASSPNPRQGDYGYTF.

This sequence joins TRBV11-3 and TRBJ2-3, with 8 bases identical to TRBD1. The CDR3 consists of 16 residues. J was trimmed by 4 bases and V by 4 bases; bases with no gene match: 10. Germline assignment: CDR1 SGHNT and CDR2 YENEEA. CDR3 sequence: CASSYDDRGGADTQYF. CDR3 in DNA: TGTGCCAGCAGCTACGACGACAGGGGTGGTGCAGATACGCAGTATTTT.

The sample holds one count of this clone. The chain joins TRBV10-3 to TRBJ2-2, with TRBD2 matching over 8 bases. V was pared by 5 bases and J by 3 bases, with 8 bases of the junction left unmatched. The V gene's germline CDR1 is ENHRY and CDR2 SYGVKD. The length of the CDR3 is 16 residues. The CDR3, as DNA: TGTGCCATCAGTCAAACTAGCGGACAACACACCGGGGAGCTGTTTTTT. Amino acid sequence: CAISQTSGQHTGELFF.

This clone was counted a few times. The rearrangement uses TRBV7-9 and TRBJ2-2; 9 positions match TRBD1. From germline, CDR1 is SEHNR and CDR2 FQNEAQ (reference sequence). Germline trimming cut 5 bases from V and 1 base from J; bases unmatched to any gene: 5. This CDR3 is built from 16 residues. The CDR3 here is CASSQTGGVNTGELFF. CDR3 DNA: TGTGCCAGCAGCCAGACAGGGGGAGTGAACACCGGGGAGCTGTTTTTT.

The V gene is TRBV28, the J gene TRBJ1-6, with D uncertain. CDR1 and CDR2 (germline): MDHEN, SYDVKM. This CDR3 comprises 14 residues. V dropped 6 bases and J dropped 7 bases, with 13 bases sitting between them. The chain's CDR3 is CASRPFVPNSPLHF. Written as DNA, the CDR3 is TGTGCCAGCAGACCCTTTGTGCCCAATTCACCCCTCCACTTT.

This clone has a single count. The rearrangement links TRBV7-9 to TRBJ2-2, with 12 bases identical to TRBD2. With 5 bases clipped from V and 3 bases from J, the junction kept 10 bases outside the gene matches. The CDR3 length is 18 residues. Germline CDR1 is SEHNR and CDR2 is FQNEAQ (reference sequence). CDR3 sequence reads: CASSPGTSGPRDTGELFF. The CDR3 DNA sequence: TGTGCCAGCAGCCCCGGGACTAGCGGGCCTAGGGACACCGGGGAGCTGTTTTTT.

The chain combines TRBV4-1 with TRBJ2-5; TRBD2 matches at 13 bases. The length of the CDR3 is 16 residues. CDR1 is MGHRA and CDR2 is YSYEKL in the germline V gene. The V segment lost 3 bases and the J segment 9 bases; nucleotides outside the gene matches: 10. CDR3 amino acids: CASSHWTSGGPKAQYF. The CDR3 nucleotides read TGCGCCAGCAGCCATTGGACTAGCGGGGGCCCTAAGGCCCAGTACTTC.

The CDR3 DNA is TGTGCCAGCAGGGGGAGGGAGGGGGGTGGAGAGACCCAGTACTTC. This sequence encodes CASRGREGGGETQYF. V and J are TRBV6-5 and TRBJ2-5, with TRBD2 as a possible D gene (7 bases). Germline V gene lookup returns CDR1 MNHEY and CDR2 SVGAGI. Trimming took off 6 bases at V and 4 bases at J, with 18 bases between the two ends. The CDR3 has 15 residues.

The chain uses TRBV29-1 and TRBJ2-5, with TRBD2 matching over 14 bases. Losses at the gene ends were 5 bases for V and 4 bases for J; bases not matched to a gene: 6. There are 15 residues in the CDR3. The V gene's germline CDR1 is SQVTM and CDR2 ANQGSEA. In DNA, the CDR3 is TGCAGCGTTCCGACTAGCGGGAGGGCCGGAGAGACCCAGTACTTC. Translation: CSVPTSGRAGETQYF.

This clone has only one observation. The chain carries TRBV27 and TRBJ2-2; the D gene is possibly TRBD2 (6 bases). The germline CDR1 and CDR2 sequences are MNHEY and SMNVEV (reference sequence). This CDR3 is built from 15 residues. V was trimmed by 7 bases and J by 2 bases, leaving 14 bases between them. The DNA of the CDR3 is TGTGCCAGCACCCCCGGAGCGGGTAACACCGGGGAGCTGTTTTTT. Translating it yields CASTPGAGNTGELFF.

CDR3 residues: CASTPGTGIMNTEAFF. For the CDR3, the DNA is TGCGCCAGCACCCCCGGGACAGGGATCATGAACACTGAAGCTTTCTTT. The chain uses TRBV5-1 and TRBJ1-1, with TRBD1 matching over 9 bases. The CDR3 totals 16 residues. With V trimmed by 6 bases and J by 0 bases, 9 bases remained unmatched. Germline CDR1 and CDR2: SGHRS and YFSETQ. Full variable domain (outside the CDR3, taken from reference TRBV5-1 and TRBJ1-1): KAGVTQTPRYLIKTRGQQVTLSCSPISGHRSVSWYQQTPGQGLQFLFEYFSETQRNKGNFPGRFSGRQFSNSRSEMNVSTLELGDSALYLCASTPGTGIMNTEAFFGQGTRLTVV.

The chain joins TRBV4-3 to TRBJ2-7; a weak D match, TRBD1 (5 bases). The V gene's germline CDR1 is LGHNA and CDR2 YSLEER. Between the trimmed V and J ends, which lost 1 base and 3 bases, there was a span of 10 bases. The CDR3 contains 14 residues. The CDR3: CASSQVQGVYEQYF. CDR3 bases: TGCGCCAGCAGCCAAGTCCAGGGCGTCTACGAGCAGTACTTC.

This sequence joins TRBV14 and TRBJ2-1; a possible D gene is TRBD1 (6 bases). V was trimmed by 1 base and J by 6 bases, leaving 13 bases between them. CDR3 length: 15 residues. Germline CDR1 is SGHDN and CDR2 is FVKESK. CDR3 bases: TGTGCCAGCAGCCAAGTTGCAGGGGCTCGCAATGAGCAGTTCTTC. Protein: CASSQVAGARNEQFF.

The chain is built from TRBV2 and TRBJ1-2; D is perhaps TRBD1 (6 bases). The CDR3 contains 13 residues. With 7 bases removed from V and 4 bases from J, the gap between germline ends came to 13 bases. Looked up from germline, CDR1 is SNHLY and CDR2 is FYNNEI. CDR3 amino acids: CASKGTPSYGYTF. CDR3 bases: TGTGCCAGCAAAGGGACACCATCCTATGGCTACACCTTC.